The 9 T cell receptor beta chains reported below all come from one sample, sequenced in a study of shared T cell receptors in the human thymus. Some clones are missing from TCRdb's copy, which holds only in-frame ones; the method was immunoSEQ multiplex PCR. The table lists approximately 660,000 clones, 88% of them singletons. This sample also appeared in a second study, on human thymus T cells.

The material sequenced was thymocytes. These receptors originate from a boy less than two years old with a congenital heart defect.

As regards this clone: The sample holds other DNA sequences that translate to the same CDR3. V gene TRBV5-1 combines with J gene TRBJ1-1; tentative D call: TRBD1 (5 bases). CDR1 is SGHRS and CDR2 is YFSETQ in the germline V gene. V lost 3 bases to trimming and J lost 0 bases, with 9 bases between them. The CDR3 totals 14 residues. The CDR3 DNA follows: TGCGCCAGCAGCTCTAGGGGTATGAACACTGAAGCTTTCTTT. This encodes CASSSRGMNTEAFF.

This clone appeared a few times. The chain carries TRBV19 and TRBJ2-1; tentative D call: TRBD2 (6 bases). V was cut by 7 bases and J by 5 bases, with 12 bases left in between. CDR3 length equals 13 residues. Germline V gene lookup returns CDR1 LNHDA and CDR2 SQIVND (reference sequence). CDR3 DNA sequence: TGTGCCAGTATCCAGCGGGCCCACAATGAGCAGTTCTTC. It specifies CASIQRAHNEQFF.

CDR3 protein: CASRGGTEAFF. CDR3 coding DNA: TGTGCCAGCAGAGGAGGGACTGAAGCTTTCTTT. The V call is TRBV25-1, the J call TRBJ1-1; D gene uncertain. Germline CDR1 is MGHDK and CDR2 is SYGVNS. Trimming cost V 6 bases and J 5 bases, with 7 bases left between them. The CDR3 runs 11 residues.

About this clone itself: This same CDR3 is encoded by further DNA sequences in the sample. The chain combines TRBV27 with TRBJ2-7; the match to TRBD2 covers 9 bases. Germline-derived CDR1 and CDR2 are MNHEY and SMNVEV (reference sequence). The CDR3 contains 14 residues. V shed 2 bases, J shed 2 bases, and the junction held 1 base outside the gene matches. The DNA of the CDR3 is TGTGCCAGCAGTTTAGCGGGAGGGACCTACGAGCAGTACTTC. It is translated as CASSLAGGTYEQYF.

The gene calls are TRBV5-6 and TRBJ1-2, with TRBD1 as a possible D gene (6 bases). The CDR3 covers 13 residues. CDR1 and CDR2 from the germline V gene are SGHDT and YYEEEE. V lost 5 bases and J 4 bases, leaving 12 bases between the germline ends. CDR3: CASSRTEFYGYTF. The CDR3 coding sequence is TGTGCCAGCAGTCGGACAGAGTTCTATGGCTACACCTTC.

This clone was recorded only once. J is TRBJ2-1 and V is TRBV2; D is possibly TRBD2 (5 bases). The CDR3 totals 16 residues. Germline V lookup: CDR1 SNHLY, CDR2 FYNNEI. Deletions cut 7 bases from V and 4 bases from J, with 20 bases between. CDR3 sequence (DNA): TGTGCCAGCACCTCATCTTCGAGGGTTAGGTACAATGAGCAGTTCTTC. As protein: CASTSSSRVRYNEQFF.

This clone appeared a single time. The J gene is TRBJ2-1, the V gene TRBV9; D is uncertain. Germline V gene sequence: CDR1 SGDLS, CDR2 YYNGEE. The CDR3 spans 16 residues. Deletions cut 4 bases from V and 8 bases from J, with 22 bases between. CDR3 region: CASSPVVSPLRDEQFF. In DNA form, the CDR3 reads TGTGCCAGCAGCCCGGTAGTGAGTCCACTACGGGATGAGCAGTTCTTC.

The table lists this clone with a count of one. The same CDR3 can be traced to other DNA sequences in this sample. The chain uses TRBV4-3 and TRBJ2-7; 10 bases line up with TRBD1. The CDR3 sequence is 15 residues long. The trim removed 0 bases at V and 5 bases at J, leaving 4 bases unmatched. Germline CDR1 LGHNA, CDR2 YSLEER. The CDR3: CASSQDRQGADEQYF. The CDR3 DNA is TGCGCCAGCAGCCAAGATAGACAGGGGGCCGACGAGCAGTACTTC.

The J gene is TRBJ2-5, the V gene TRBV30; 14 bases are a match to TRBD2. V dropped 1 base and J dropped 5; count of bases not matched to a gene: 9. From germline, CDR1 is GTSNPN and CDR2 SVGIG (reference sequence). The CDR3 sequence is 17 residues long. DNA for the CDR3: TGTGCCTGGAGTGCTGGACTAGCGGGAGGCGGGCGCGAGACCCAGTACTTC. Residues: CAWSAGLAGGGRETQYF. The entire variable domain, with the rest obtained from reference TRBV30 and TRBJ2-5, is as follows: SQTIHQWPATLVQPVGSPLSLECTVEGTSNPNLYWYRQAAGRGLQLLFYSVGIGQISSEVPQNLSASRPQDRQFILSSKKLLLSDSGFYLCAWSAGLAGGGRETQYFGPGTRLLVL.